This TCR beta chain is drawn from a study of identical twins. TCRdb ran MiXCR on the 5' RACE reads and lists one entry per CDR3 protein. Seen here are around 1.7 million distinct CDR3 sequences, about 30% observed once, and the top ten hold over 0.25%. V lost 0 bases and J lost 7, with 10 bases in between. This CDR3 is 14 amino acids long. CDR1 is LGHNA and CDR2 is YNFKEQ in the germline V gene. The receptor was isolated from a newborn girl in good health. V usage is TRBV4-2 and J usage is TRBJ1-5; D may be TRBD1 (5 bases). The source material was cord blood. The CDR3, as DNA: TGTGCCAGCAGCCAAGATGATCGGGGCCAGCCCCAGCATTTT. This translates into CASSQDDRGQPQHF.